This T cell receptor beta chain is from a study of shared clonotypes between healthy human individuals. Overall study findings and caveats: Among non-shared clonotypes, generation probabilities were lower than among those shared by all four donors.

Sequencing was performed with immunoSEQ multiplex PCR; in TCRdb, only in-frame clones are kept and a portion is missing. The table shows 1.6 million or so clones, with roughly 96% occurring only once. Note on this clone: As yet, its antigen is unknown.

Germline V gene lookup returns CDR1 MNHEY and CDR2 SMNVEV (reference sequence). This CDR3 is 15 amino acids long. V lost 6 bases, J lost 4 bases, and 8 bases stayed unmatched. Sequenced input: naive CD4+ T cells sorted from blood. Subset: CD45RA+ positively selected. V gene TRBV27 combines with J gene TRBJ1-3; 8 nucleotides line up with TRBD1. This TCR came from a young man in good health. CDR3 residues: CASRPGGAKGNTIYF. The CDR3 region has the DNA TGTGCCAGCAGGCCAGGGGGCGCGAAAGGAAACACCATATATTTT.